This TCR beta chain was captured in a study of blood T cell repertoires in COVID-19. Study-wide context: Italy, Spain and the United States were the sources of the convalescent and acute COVID-19 samples. T cells, B-cell-depleted T cells, or PBMCs supplied cDNA or gDNA.

J lost 2 bases, V lost 4 bases, and 7 bases had no gene match. The CDR3 has 16 amino acids. Germline V gene sequence: CDR1 SEHNR, CDR2 FQNEAQ (reference sequence). This table comes from immunoSEQ multiplex PCR, and its TCRdb copy is limited to in-frame clones, with some not included. The sample lists 35,000 to 45,000 clones, approximately 80% occurring once. V and J are TRBV7-9 and TRBJ1-5, with 8 bases matching TRBD1. This sequence was found in a middle-aged man with active COVID-19. The source material was peripheral blood. CDR3 loop: CASSSPAGGGNQPQHF. The CDR3 coding sequence is TGTGCCAGCAGCTCCCCCGCAGGGGGCGGCAATCAGCCCCAGCATTTT.